This T cell receptor (beta chain) was recorded in a study of PD-1 blockade in classical Hodgkin lymphoma. As for this clone: Its specificity is unknown.

TCRdb's copy holds only in-frame clones and misses some; the assay was immunoSEQ multiplex PCR. Found here are roughly 100,000 clones, around 90% of them singletons; the top ten hold around 20%. General study findings and limits: Patients who began taking nivolumab under 1 year after ASCT were left out. CD4+ TCR diversity climbed significantly by C4D1, unlike CD8+ TCR diversity.

Time point denoted: cycle 4 day 1 (C4D1), after around six weeks of nivolumab. There was relapse after autologous stem cell transplantation in every patient, and there was variation in brentuximab vedotin exposure. Germline V gives CDR1 MDHEN, CDR2 SYDVKM. The CDR3 covers 17 residues. The V and J ends lost 4 bases and 9 bases, in that order; junction bases with no gene match: 15. The sequence came from a human donor with classical Hodgkin lymphoma. The genes are TRBV28 and TRBJ2-1, with 10 bases lining up with TRBD1. Specimen: peripheral blood mononuclear cells (PBMCs), collected before the fourth cycle of nivolumab. The CDR3 coding sequence is TGTGCCAGCAGTTCACCATCATCCGGGACAGGGGTTCCTGAGCAGTTCTTC. Encoded protein: CASSSPSSGTGVPEQFF.